This T cell receptor beta chain was sequenced in a study of identical twins. This clonotype occurred once. TCRdb analysed the 5' RACE reads with MiXCR anew, one entry per CDR3 protein. The sample has 1,800,000 or so distinct CDR3 sequences; less than 35% are singletons. Material: cord blood. This receptor was obtained from a newborn girl in good health.

Here the CDR3 reads CSAREGTSGHYEQYF. The CDR3 DNA reads TGCAGTGCTAGAGAGGGGACTAGCGGGCACTACGAGCAGTACTTC. The gene calls are TRBV20-1 and TRBJ2-4; 12 bases are a match to TRBD2. Near its end, the DNA agrees better with TRBJ2-7, so the J call may be wrong. CDR3 length: 15 residues. Per the germline V gene, CDR1 is DFQATT and CDR2 is SNEGSKA (reference sequence).